This passage covers 3 T cell receptor beta chains from one sample sequenced in a study of cytomegalovirus exposure and HLA in healthy donors. Use of 60 Vbeta and 13 Jbeta primers characterized the PCR. Assay used: immunoSEQ multiplex PCR; TCRdb lists only in-frame clones, some missing. In the table there are 100,000 to 150,000 clones, 60% to 80% of which are singletons. The material sequenced was PBMCs. These receptors originate from a male donor in good health and CMV-seronegative.

This clone was seen a single time. The rearrangement joins TRBV19 to TRBJ2-7, with TRBD2 as a possible D gene (5 bases). Trimming removed 4 bases from V and 4 bases from J, with 14 bases in between. CDR3 size: 14 residues. Germline lookup yields CDR1 LNHDA and CDR2 SQIVND (reference sequence). The CDR3 DNA reads as TGTGCCAGTAGTACCCATAGCGAGAGATACGAGCAGTACTTC. It encodes CASSTHSERYEQYF. The whole variable domain, filled in from reference TRBV19 and TRBJ2-7, reads DGGITQSPKYLFRKEGQNVTLSCEQNLNHDAMYWYRQDPGQGLRLIYYSQIVNDFQKGDIAEGYSVSREKKESFPLTVTSAQKNPTAFYLCASSTHSERYEQYFGPGTRLTVT.

This rearrangement joins TRBV4-1 to TRBJ2-5, with TRBD2 matching over 13 bases. CDR3 length equals 18 residues. V gave up 0 bases and J gave up 5 bases; unmatched junction bases: 9. Per the germline V gene, CDR1 is MGHRA and CDR2 is YSYEKL. The CDR3 region has the DNA TGCGCCAGCAGCCAAGACGTACTAGCGGGAGGGCCGGGTGAGACCCAGTACTTC. This gives the protein CASSQDVLAGGPGETQYF.

The CDR3 sequence: CASSDSRTARPQHF. CDR3 nucleotide sequence: TGTGCCAGCAGTGACTCCCGGACAGCGCGGCCCCAGCATTTT. The chain uses TRBV25-1 and TRBJ1-5, with D perhaps TRBD1 (6 bases). Germline assignment: CDR1 MGHDK and CDR2 SYGVNS. V gave up 3 bases and J gave up 9 bases, with 15 bases separating them. This CDR3 comprises 14 residues.